This T cell receptor beta chain came from a study of Ad26.COV2.S vaccination and SARS-CoV-2 variants. At the level of the study: The Ad26.COV2.S arm of the COV1001 trial was where the donor was placed.

This CDR3 region has 16 residues. The germline CDR1 and CDR2 sequences are SNHLY and FYNNEI. Trimming cost V 6 bases and J 2 bases, with 19 bases left between them. Sequencing used immunoSEQ multiplex PCR; TCRdb keeps in-frame clones, though not all of them. The table lists 300,000 to 500,000 clones, 80% to 90% of them singletons. The sample's treatment: about 20 received Ad26.COV2.S at low or high dose, single or two shots; roughly five received placebo; per-sample allocation not given. Specimen acquisition occurred on day 63 following the initial vaccine or placebo injection. In Boston, an adult donor aged 18-55 years took part. In the vaccine, an Ad26 vector expressed the SARS-CoV-2 spike of the Wuhan strain.

This TCR derives from a person between 18 and 65 years old who received the Ad26.COV2.S COVID-19 vaccine or a placebo. The sample consisted of peripheral blood, taken in a trial of Ad26.COV2.S vaccine versus placebo. The rearrangement joins TRBV2 to TRBJ1-2, with a tentative D call TRBD1 (6 bases). In DNA, the CDR3 is TGTGCCAGCAGAGCGGGTCGGGACACACGAAACTATGGCTACACCTTC. It translates to CASRAGRDTRNYGYTF.